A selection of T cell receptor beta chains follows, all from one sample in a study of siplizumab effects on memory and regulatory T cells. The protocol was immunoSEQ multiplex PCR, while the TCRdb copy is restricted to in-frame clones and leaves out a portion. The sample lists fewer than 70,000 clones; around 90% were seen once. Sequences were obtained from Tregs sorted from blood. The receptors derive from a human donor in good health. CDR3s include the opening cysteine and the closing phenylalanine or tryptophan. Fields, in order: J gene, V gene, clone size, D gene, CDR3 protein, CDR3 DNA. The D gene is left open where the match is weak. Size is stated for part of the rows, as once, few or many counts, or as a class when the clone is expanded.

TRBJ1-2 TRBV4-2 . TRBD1 CASSQDPRGLGYTF TGTGCCAGCAGCCAAGATCCCAGGGGGCTAGGCTACACCTTC
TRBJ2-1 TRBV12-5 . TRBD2 CACNPPATSGEQFF TGTGCCTGCAATCCCCCGGCGACTAGCGGTGAGCAGTTCTTC
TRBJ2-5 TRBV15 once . CATSRDRASDLQETQYF TGTGCCACCAGCAGAGATCGGGCTAGCGATTTACAAGAGACCCAGTACTTC
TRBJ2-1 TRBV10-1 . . CASSDRPLMDEQFF TGCGCCAGCAGTGACCGGCCCCTCATGGATGAGCAGTTCTTC
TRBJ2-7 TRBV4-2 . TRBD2 CASSQFLAGGLGNEQYF TGTGCCAGCAGCCAATTCTTAGCGGGAGGGCTGGGAAACGAGCAGTACTTC
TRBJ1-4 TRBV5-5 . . CASSRGAGNEKLFF TGTGCCAGCAGCCGAGGGGCGGGTAATGAAAAACTGTTTTTT
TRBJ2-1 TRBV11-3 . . CASSPRTKKEQFF TGTGCCAGCAGCCCACGGACTAAAAAGGAGCAGTTCTTC
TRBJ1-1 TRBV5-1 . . CASDPTGLNTEAFF TGCGCCAGCGACCCCACCGGGCTTAACACTGAAGCTTTCTTT
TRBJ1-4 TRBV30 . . CAWGFATGRFEKLFF TGTGCCTGGGGATTTGCAACAGGGCGGTTTGAAAAACTGTTTTTT
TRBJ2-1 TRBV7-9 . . CASSSYKADRKNEQFF TGTGCCAGCAGCTCATATAAGGCGGACAGAAAGAATGAGCAGTTCTTC
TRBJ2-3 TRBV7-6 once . CASSPRQGSDTQYF TGTGCCAGCAGCCCCCGGCAGGGTTCAGATACGCAGTATTTT
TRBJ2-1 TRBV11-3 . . CASSPTAASGEQFF TGTGCCAGCAGCCCCACCGCAGCGAGCGGTGAGCAGTTCTTC
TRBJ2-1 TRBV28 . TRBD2 CASRGSGSSYNEQFF TGTGCCAGCCGAGGGAGCGGGAGCTCCTACAATGAGCAGTTCTTC
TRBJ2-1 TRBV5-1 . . CASSLGLYNEQFF TGCGCCAGCAGCTTGGGTCTCTACAATGAGCAGTTCTTC
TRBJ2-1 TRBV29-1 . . CSVALGVYNEQFF TGCAGCGTCGCGCTTGGGGTCTACAATGAGCAGTTCTTC
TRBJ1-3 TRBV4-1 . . CASSQELPKLGDTIYF TGCGCCAGCAGCCAAGAATTACCGAAGTTAGGTGACACCATATATTTT
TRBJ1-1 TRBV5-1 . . CASSLGTVRMNTEAFF TGCGCCAGCAGCTTGGGGACTGTGCGGATGAACACTGAAGCTTTCTTT
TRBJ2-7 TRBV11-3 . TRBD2 CASSPSGYSYEQYF TGTGCCAGCAGCCCTAGCGGGTACTCCTACGAGCAGTACTTC
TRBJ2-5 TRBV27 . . CASSLLPRGEAQYF TGTGCCAGCAGTTTACTCCCCAGGGGGGAGGCCCAGTACTTC
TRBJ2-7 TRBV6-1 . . CASSEAGRGGYEQYF TGTGCCAGCAGTGAAGCTGGCAGGGGGGGGTACGAGCAGTACTTC
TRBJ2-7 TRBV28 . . CASRVNRLYEQYF TGTGCCAGCAGGGTAAACAGGCTCTACGAGCAGTACTTC
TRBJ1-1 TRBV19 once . CASSIRGPSGAFF TGTGCCAGTAGTATAAGGGGACCCTCGGGAGCTTTCTTT
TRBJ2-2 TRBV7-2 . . CASSPRTNTGELFF TGTGCCAGCAGCCCGCGGACGAACACCGGGGAGCTGTTTTTT
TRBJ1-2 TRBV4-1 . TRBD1 CASSQVTGGANYGYTF TGCGCCAGCAGCCAGGTGACAGGGGGAGCTAACTATGGCTACACCTTC
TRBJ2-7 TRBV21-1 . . CASVTGTANYEQYF TGTGCCAGCGTCACAGGGACAGCCAACTACGAGCAGTACTTC
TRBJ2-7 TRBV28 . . CASSLVGGRREQYF TGTGCCAGCAGCCTTGTCGGGGGGCGACGGGAGCAGTACTTC
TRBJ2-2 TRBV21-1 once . CASSRTGGKRTGELFF TGTGCCAGCAGCAGGACAGGGGGGAAACGAACCGGGGAGCTGTTTTTT
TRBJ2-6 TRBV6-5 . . CASSYTGNLGANVLTF TGTGCCAGCAGTTATACCGGAAACCTTGGGGCCAACGTCCTGACTTTC
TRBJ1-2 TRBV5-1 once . CASRQTIGYGYTF TGCGCCAGCAGGCAGACAATCGGCTATGGCTACACCTTC
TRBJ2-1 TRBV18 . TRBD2 CASSPQREVHNEQFF TGTGCCAGCTCACCACAGCGGGAGGTGCACAATGAGCAGTTCTTC
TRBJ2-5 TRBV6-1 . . CASSSWTAGETQYF TGTGCCAGCAGTTCTTGGACAGCTGGAGAGACCCAGTACTTC
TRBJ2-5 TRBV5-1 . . CASSLGGRQETQYF TGCGCCAGCAGCTTGGGAGGCAGACAAGAGACCCAGTACTTC
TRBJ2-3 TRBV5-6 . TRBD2 CASSILTSGRSTDTQYF TGTGCCAGCAGCATCCTGACTAGCGGGAGGAGCACAGATACGCAGTATTTT
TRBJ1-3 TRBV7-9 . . CASSLRQGNSGNTIYF TGTGCCAGCAGCTTACGGCAAGGTAACTCTGGAAACACCATATATTTT
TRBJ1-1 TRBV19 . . CASSTGRGLNTEAFF TGTGCCAGTAGTACCGGCAGGGGTTTGAACACTGAAGCTTTCTTT
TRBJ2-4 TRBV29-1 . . CSVEKAILAKNIQYF TGCAGCGTTGAAAAAGCGATCCTAGCCAAAAACATTCAGTACTTC
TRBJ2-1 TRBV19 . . CASSIDLAGTYNEQFF TGTGCCAGTAGTATAGATTTGGCAGGGACCTACAATGAGCAGTTCTTC
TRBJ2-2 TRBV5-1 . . CATNRDTNTGELFF TGCGCCACCAACCGGGACACGAACACCGGGGAGCTGTTTTTT
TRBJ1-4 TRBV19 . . CASSPSTEKLFF TGTGCCAGTAGTCCTTCGACCGAAAAACTGTTTTTT
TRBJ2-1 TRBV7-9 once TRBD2 CASSSGSGGYEQFF TGTGCCAGCAGCTCGGGATCCGGGGGGTATGAGCAGTTCTTC
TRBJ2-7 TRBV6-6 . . CASSYWGYEQYF TGTGCCAGCAGTTACTGGGGCTACGAGCAGTACTTC
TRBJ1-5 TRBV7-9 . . CASSLEGRNQPQHF TGTGCCAGCAGCTTAGAAGGAAGGAATCAGCCCCAGCATTTT
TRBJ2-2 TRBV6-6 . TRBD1 CASRHRGPTGELFF TGTGCCAGCAGGCACAGGGGGCCCACCGGGGAGCTGTTTTTT
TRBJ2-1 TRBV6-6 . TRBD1 CASTGQGRDYNEQFF TGTGCCAGCACCGGACAGGGCCGGGACTACAATGAGCAGTTCTTC
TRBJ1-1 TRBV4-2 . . CASSQDPKNTEAFF TGTGCCAGCAGCCAAGATCCCAAGAACACTGAAGCTTTCTTT
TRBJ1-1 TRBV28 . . CASSLYTLNTEAFF TGTGCCAGCAGTTTGTACACTTTGAACACTGAAGCTTTCTTT
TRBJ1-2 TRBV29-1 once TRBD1 CSVVWGGQGTYGYTF TGCAGCGTTGTATGGGGGGGACAGGGAACCTATGGCTACACCTTC
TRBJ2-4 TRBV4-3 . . CASSQEKGRGLAKNIQYF TGCGCCAGCAGCCAAGAAAAGGGCAGGGGTCTAGCCAAAAACATTCAGTACTTC
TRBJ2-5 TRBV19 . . CASNEGRGETQYF TGTGCCAGTAACGAGGGGCGCGGCGAGACCCAGTACTTC
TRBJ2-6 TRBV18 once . CASSPNHGSGANVLTF TGTGCCAGCTCTCCTAATCACGGCTCTGGGGCCAACGTCCTGACTTTC
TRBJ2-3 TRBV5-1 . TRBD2 CASSALAGGDTQYF TGCGCCAGCAGCGCCCTAGCGGGGGGAGATACGCAGTATTTT
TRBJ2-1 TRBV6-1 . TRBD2 CASSEIRGEHEQFF TGTGCCAGCAGTGAAATCCGGGGGGAGCATGAGCAGTTCTTC